Listed below are T cell receptor beta chains from one sample, sequenced in a study of blood T cell repertoires in COVID-19. Sequencing used immunoSEQ multiplex PCR; TCRdb keeps in-frame clones, though not all of them. This table has over 35,000 clones, over 75% appearing once. The specimen was peripheral blood. These receptors came from an elderly woman with COVID-19, enrolled during active disease. Each CDR3 is given without its conserved first and last residue. A D gene is named only where the DNA matches it firmly.

D gene | J gene | V gene | CDR3 protein
- | TRBJ2-5 | TRBV7-2 | ASSLQTATQETQY
- | TRBJ1-1 | TRBV4-3 | ASSQETTDTEAF
- | TRBJ1-1 | TRBV24-1 | ATRKGAGEPL
TRBD1 | TRBJ2-7 | TRBV7-6 | ASSDSRTGGSSYEQY
- | TRBJ1-1 | TRBV3-1/TRBV3-2 | ASSPLTGSPEAF
- | TRBJ1-2 | TRBV7-8 | ASSLAGRSEGYT
- | TRBJ2-1 | TRBV28 | ASSPISSDSKQF
TRBD2 | TRBJ2-3 | TRBV5-5 | ASSSGGTDTQY
TRBD2 | TRBJ2-1 | TRBV7-2 | ASSFPLATSSYNEQF
TRBD2 | TRBJ2-3 | TRBV20-1 | SASNREGGTDTQY
- | TRBJ1-1 | TRBV10-3 | ARRVPGMNTEAF
- | TRBJ2-2 | TRBV6-6 | ASSQRHVNTGELF
- | TRBJ1-4 | TRBV6-6 | ASSYAGLGEKLF
- | TRBJ1-4 | TRBV23-1 | ASSHSTGTWGEKLF
TRBD1 | TRBJ1-6 | TRBV5-6 | ASSLGPRGTDNSPLH
- | TRBJ2-5 | TRBV5-1 | ASSLNVEETQY
TRBD1 | TRBJ1-1 | TRBV11-2 | ASSHYRGKDTEAF
TRBD1 | TRBJ1-5 | TRBV7-8 | ASSLRTGVQPQH
- | TRBJ1-1 | TRBV28 | ASRTSGFMNTEAF
- | TRBJ2-1 | TRBV7-3 | ATSQGGGYNEQF
TRBD1 | TRBJ1-6 | TRBV19 | ASTLQGAYNSPLH
TRBD2 | TRBJ2-1 | TRBV5-6 | ASSPFSGTSYNEQF
TRBD2 | TRBJ2-7 | TRBV4-2 | ASSPGGVAYEQY
- | TRBJ1-2 | TRBV19 | ASTWAGKRDGYT
- | TRBJ2-2 | TRBV5-1 | ASSSQGFTGELF
- | TRBJ2-6 | TRBV29-1 | SVDPFESGANVLT
- | TRBJ1-2 | TRBV11-2 | ASSLDPGRGYT
- | TRBJ1-1 | TRBV27 | ASSLTSTTGNTEAF
- | TRBJ2-1 | TRBV7-2 | ASSLASSGRGDNEQF
TRBD1 | TRBJ2-2 | TRBV9 | ASSPRGGTGGSGELF
- | TRBJ1-5 | TRBV19 | ASRGRDTHQPQH